The present TCR beta chain was sequenced within a study of somatic mutations in cytotoxic T cells in rheumatoid arthritis. Study at large: Several of the V beta antibody-stained T-cell populations were flow-sorted at nearly 100% purity; V beta1+ cells were among them and were sequenced for TCRB.

The investigators isolated CD4+ and CD8+ cells by positive magnetic bead selection and checked their purity by flow cytometry. Clones were sequenced by immunoSEQ multiplex PCR, and TCRdb holds only the in-frame ones, with some missing. Of about 20,000 clones in the sample, less than 80% are singletons; the top ten hold roughly 5.3%. The germline gives CDR1 SGHTA, CDR2 FQGNSA. V was pared by 5 bases and J by 3 bases, with 20 bases between. The CDR3 loop spans 16 amino acids. Sequencing was carried out using CD8+ T cells sorted from blood. The gene calls are TRBV7-2 and TRBJ2-7, with a possible D match to TRBD2 (6 bases). The source of this sequence is a man in his sixties in good health. The CDR3 loop reads CASSPRARGEVYEQYF. DNA of the CDR3: TGTGCCAGCAGCCCCAGGGCTCGCGGGGAAGTCTACGAGCAGTACTTC.